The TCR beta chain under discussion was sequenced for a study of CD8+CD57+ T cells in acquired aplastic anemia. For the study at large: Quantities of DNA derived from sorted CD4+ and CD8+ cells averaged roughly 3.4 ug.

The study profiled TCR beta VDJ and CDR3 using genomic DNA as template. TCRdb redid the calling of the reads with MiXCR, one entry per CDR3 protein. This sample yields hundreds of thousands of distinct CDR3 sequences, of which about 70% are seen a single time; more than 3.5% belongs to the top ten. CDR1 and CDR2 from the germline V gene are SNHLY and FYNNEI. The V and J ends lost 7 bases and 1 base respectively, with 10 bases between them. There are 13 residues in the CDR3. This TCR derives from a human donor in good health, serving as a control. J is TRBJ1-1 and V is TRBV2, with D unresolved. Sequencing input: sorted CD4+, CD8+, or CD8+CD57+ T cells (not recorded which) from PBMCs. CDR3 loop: CASTLAPNTEAFF. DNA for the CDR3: TGTGCCAGCACGTTAGCACCGAACACTGAAGCTTTCTTT. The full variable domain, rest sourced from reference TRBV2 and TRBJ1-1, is EPEVTQTPSHQVTQMGQEVILRCVPISNHLYFYWYRQILGQKVEFLVSFYNNEISEKSEIFDDQFSVERPDGSNFTLKIRSTKLEDSAMYFCASTLAPNTEAFFGQGTRLTVV.